This TCR beta chain was sequenced for a study of blood T cells in healthy people across ages. Notes on the study in general: Because sorting was not performed, PBMCs prevented conclusive naive versus antigen-experienced comparison. Among long-lived donors, naive CD4+ cells were more numerous and diversity higher than in aged donors. The donors' CMV status was not determined, possibly confounding changes in expanded clonotypes.

Sample-barcoded 5' priming and a J-beta primer mix drove a second PCR of about 6 to 12 cycles. MiXCR, run by TCRdb on the 5' RACE reads, gives a single entry per CDR3 protein. The table lists just over 800,000 distinct CDR3 sequences, around 68% of them singletons. In regard to this clonotype: The antigen remains undetermined.

Sequencing input: blood. The source is a man aged 25 to 40 in good health.

CDR3 loop: CASSQERVRVYEQYF. For the CDR3, the DNA is TGTGCCAGCAGCCAAGAGAGGGTCAGGGTCTACGAGCAGTACTTC. J is TRBJ2-7 and V is TRBV3-1, with D perhaps TRBD1 or TRBD2 (5 bases each). Germline V gene sequence: CDR1 LGHDT, CDR2 YNNKEL (reference sequence). This CDR3 contains 15 residues. Trimming left V 0 bases short and J 3 bases short, with 12 bases between.